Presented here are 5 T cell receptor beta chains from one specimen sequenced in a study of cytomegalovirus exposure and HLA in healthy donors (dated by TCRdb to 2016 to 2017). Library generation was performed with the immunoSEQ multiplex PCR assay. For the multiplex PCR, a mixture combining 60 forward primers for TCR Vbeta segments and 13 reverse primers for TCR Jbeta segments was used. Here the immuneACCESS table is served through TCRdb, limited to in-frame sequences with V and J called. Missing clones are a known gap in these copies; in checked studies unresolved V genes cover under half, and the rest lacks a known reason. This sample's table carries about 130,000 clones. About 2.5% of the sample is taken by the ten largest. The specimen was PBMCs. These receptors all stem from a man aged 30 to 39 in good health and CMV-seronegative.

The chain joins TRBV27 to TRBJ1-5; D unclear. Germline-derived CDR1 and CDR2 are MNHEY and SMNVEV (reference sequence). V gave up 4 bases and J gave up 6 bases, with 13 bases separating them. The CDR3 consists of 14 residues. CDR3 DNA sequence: TGTGCCAGCAGTTCCGGGTTGACGGGTCAGCCCCAGCATTTT. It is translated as CASSSGLTGQPQHF.

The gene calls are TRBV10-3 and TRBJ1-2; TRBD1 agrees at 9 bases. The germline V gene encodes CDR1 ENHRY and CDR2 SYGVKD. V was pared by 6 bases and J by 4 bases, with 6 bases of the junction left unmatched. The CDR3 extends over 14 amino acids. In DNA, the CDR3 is TGTGCCATCAGGCAGACAGGGGGTGCCTATGGCTACACCTTC. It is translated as CAIRQTGGAYGYTF.

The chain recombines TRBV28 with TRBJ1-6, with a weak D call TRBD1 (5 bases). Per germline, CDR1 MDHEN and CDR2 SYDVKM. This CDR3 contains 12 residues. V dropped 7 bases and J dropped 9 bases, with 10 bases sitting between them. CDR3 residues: CASTGGGSPLHF. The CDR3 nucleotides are TGTGCCAGCACGGGGGGTGGTTCACCCCTCCACTTT.

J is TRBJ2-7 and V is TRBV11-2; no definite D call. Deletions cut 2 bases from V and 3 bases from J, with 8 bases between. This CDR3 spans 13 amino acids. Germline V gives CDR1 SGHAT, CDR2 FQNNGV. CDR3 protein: CASSLYGNYEQYF. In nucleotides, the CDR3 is TGTGCCAGCAGCTTATATGGCAACTACGAGCAGTACTTC.

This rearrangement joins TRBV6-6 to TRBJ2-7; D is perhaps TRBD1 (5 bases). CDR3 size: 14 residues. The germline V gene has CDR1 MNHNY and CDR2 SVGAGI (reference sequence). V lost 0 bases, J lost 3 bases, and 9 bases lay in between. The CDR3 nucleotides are TGTGCCAGCAGTTACTCTGACAGCCGCTACGAGCAGTACTTC. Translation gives CASSYSDSRYEQYF.